This TCR beta chain was captured in a study of T cell responses to AZD1222 COVID-19 vaccine. Germline values: CDR1 MNHEY, CDR2 SVGEGT. This CDR3 is built from 15 residues. V lost 5 bases to trimming and J lost 3 bases, with 13 bases between them. This table comes from immunoSEQ multiplex PCR, and its TCRdb copy is limited to in-frame clones, with some not included. The sample consists of approximately 110,000 clones, about 85% of them appearing once. This TCR derives from an adult in good health. The specimen comprised peripheral blood, sampled on day 0 of AZD1222 vaccination. The rearrangement joins TRBV6-2 or TRBV6-3 to TRBJ2-2, with D perhaps matching TRBD2 (7 bases). The CDR3 nucleotides are TGTGCCAGCAGTGGGAGGGACACCTACACCGGGGAGCTGTTTTTT. It translates to CASSGRDTYTGELFF.